This is a list of T cell receptor beta chains from one sample in a study of a mutant IDH1 vaccine in newly diagnosed glioma. These TCRs' antigens remain unknown. The protocol was immunoSEQ multiplex PCR, while the TCRdb copy is restricted to in-frame clones and leaves out a portion. Among some 49,000 clones listed, approximately 80% were seen once. Sequenced here: PBMCs, sampled from a glioma patient whose treatment included an IDH1 peptide vaccine. These receptors originate from a woman between 35 and 50 years old with glioma. Some clones in this sample may be carry-over from other donors' samples. The conserved cysteine and the conserved F or W are not part of the CDR3 here.

V gene,J gene,CDR3 protein
TRBV5-5,TRBJ1-1,ASSFGTGVIEAF
TRBV7-9,TRBJ2-7,ASSSTSGGFNEQY
TRBV27,TRBJ2-3,ASSPIAGGGTDTQY
TRBV2,TRBJ1-1,ASMRENTEAF
TRBV9,TRBJ2-5,ASSVGGLAMGETQY
TRBV6-5,TRBJ1-1,ASSYIGGNTEAF
TRBV7-3,TRBJ1-1,ASSKYRTAEAF
TRBV11-3,TRBJ2-7,ASSLGGQGREQY
TRBV21-1,TRBJ1-1,ASSKRKGFGDPEAF
TRBV10-3,TRBJ1-1,AILGGQRNTEAF
TRBV9,TRBJ2-5,ASSPRLAGQETQY
TRBV29-1,TRBJ1-5,SVLTGDSNQPQH
TRBV5-5,TRBJ1-1,ASRLGRGRTEAF
TRBV7-9,TRBJ1-4,ASSSHRGGEKLF
TRBV2,TRBJ1-5,ASSEGNRRQPQH
TRBV27,TRBJ1-6,ASSSRQGNNSPLH
TRBV6-5,TRBJ1-2,ASRQGDYGYT
TRBV28,TRBJ1-1,ASSSGPVGNTEAF
TRBV5-6,TRBJ1-1,ASTAVVRGPHTEAF
TRBV25-1,TRBJ1-1,ASHNPGQGLSEAF
TRBV7-2,TRBJ1-5,ASSGWVDSNQPQH
TRBV19,TRBJ2-5,ASSTLARTGQETQY
TRBV6-5,TRBJ2-7,AIRRLGTYEQY
TRBV18,TRBJ2-5,ASSPRGLGETQY
TRBV6-6,TRBJ1-1,ASSYGPSTEAF
TRBV30,TRBJ2-7,AWTGGMGAYEQY
TRBV5-4,TRBJ1-2,ASSLKAGYFYGYT
TRBV7-2,TRBJ1-2,ASSLRTGTNYGYT
TRBV7-9,TRBJ2-3,ASSLGQGSSTDTQY